Listed below are T cell receptor beta chains from one sample, sequenced in a study of OX40 agonist ivuxolimab in advanced cancers. Libraries were prepared by immunoSEQ multiplex PCR; TCRdb keeps only in-frame clonotypes and omits some of them. The sample has some 77,000 clones, about 88% seen once. The sequencing here drew on CD4+ or CD8+ T cells sorted from blood, taken in a trial of the OX40 agonist ivuxolimab. The receptors derive from an adult with an advanced solid tumor such as melanoma, head and neck, liver or kidney cancer. Both conserved end residues are part of each CDR3. A D gene is named only where the DNA matches it firmly. For some rows the clone size is stated as once, few or many, or as a class when expanded; others skip it.

TRBJ2-3 | . | 15 | TRBV18 | few | TGTGCCAGCTCACGAGGTCAACCTAGCACAGATACGCAGTATTTT | CASSRGQPSTDTQYF
TRBJ2-1 | . | 15 | TRBV7-3 | . | TGTGCCAGCAGCTTAAGCAATTTGCGGGACAATGAGCAGTTCTTC | CASSLSNLRDNEQFF
TRBJ1-2 | . | 12 | TRBV7-9 | few | TGTGCCAGCAGCTTAGTCAGGGATGGCTACACCTTC | CASSLVRDGYTF
TRBJ1-2 | . | 15 | TRBV6-1 | . | TGTGCCAGCAGTACGTCCCAGGGTATAAACTATGGCTACACCTTC | CASSTSQGINYGYTF
TRBJ1-5 | . | 14 | TRBV5-1 | once | TGCGCCAGCAGCTTGACAGGACTGAATCAGCCCCAGCATTTT | CASSLTGLNQPQHF
TRBJ2-3 | TRBD2 | 15 | TRBV27 | . | TGTGCCAGCAGTTCCGGCGGGAGACTCGCAGATACGCAGTATTTT | CASSSGGRLADTQYF
TRBJ2-3 | TRBD2 | 14 | TRBV29-1 | . | TGCAGCGTTGTACTAGCGGGAGTTACAGATACGCAGTATTTT | CSVVLAGVTDTQYF
TRBJ1-1 | . | 15 | TRBV7-2 | once | TGTGCCAGCAGCATTAGAGGAGACCGGAAAACTGAAGCTTTCTTT | CASSIRGDRKTEAFF
TRBJ2-3 | . | 15 | TRBV2 | . | TGTGCCAGCAGGGCGAACTTGATGAGCACAGATACGCAGTATTTT | CASRANLMSTDTQYF
TRBJ2-1 | . | 14 | TRBV28 | . | TGTGCCAGCAGTTTTGCGGGGAGAAACAATGAGCAGTTCTTC | CASSFAGRNNEQFF
TRBJ2-1 | . | 13 | TRBV18 | . | TGTGCCAGCTCACCGTCGGCCAACAATGAGCAGTTCTTC | CASSPSANNEQFF
TRBJ2-1 | . | 15 | TRBV7-2 | . | TGTGCCAGCAGCCTCAGAGGGGATACCTACAATGAGCAGTTCTTC | CASSLRGDTYNEQFF
TRBJ1-4 | . | 14 | TRBV7-2 | . | TGTGCCAGCAGCTTAGCACAGTCGACTGAAAAACTGTTTTTT | CASSLAQSTEKLFF
TRBJ2-3 | . | 11 | TRBV1 | . | TGCACCAGCAGGATGGGTGATACGCAGTATTTT | CTSRMGDTQYF
TRBJ1-4 | . | 17 | TRBV4-1 | once | TGCGCCAGCAGCCGAGCTGGGGTTTGGGGGGGTAATGAAAAACTGTTTTTT | CASSRAGVWGGNEKLFF
TRBJ2-1 | . | 15 | TRBV9 | . | TGTGCCAGCAGCGTTGCGGCGGGAAGCTACAATGAGCAGTTCTTC | CASSVAAGSYNEQFF
TRBJ2-1 | . | 13 | TRBV6-1 | . | TGTGCCAGCAGTGTCAGGGTGGCCAATGAGCAGTTCTTC | CASSVRVANEQFF
TRBJ2-7 | TRBD2 | 15 | TRBV6-6 | . | TGTGCCAGCAGTTACTCTACTAGCGTAGACTACGAGCAGTACTTC | CASSYSTSVDYEQYF
TRBJ1-1 | TRBD1 | 16 | TRBV28 | . | TGTGCCAGCAGTTTATTGGAGGGCAGGGGGCATAGTGAAGCTTTCTTT | CASSLLEGRGHSEAFF
TRBJ1-1 | . | 11 | TRBV6-5 | . | TGTGCCAGCAGTTACTACCGGGACATGAACTTT | CASSYYRDMNF
TRBJ1-6 | . | 15 | TRBV27 | . | TGTGCCAGCAGTTTAAGGCCAGGGGATAATTCACCCCTCCACTTT | CASSLRPGDNSPLHF
TRBJ2-7 | TRBD2 | 14 | TRBV9 | . | TGTGCCAGCAGCGTTGGGACTAACTCCTACGAGCAGTACTTC | CASSVGTNSYEQYF
TRBJ2-7 | TRBD2 | 15 | TRBV27 | . | TGTGCCAGCAGTTTATTTGGACTAGCGGGAGCCGAGCAGTACTTC | CASSLFGLAGAEQYF
TRBJ2-2 | . | 14 | TRBV6-4 | . | TGTGCCAGCAGTGCAACGACGGGTAGCGGGGAGCTGTTTTTT | CASSATTGSGELFF
TRBJ2-7 | . | 11 | TRBV27 | . | TGTGCCAGCAGGAATCTCTACGAGCAGTACTTC | CASRNLYEQYF
TRBJ2-7 | . | 18 | TRBV14 | . | TGTGCCAGCAGCCCCCGGGACCGATCCGCTCAAATTATCTACGAGCAGTACTTC | CASSPRDRSAQIIYEQYF
TRBJ2-7 | . | 15 | TRBV18 | . | TGTGCCAGCTCACAACAGGAAAAGTCCCCCTACGAGCAGTACTTC | CASSQQEKSPYEQYF
TRBJ1-1 | . | 13 | TRBV19 | . | TGTGCCAGTAGTACCGGGCTCACCTTTGAAGCTTTCTTT | CASSTGLTFEAFF
TRBJ1-5 | TRBD1 | 16 | TRBV7-9 | . | TGTGCCAGCGTAGGGGGCGCCGGGCATAGCAATCAGCCCCAGCATTTT | CASVGGAGHSNQPQHF
TRBJ1-3 | . | 16 | TRBV7-2 | . | TGTGCCAGCAGCTTAAGAAGGGGCAACTCTGGAAACACCATATATTTT | CASSLRRGNSGNTIYF
TRBJ2-1 | TRBD2 | 14 | TRBV29-1 | once | TGCAGCGTTGACGGCCTAGCGGGGCCCAATGAGCAGTTCTTC | CSVDGLAGPNEQFF
TRBJ2-6 | . | 14 | TRBV11-2 | . | TGTGCCAGCAGCCCCTCCTCTGGGGCCAACGTCCTGACTTTC | CASSPSSGANVLTF
TRBJ2-1 | TRBD2 | 15 | TRBV7-4 | . | TGTGCCAGCAACTTGCCGGGCGGGAGGTTTAATGAGCAGTTCTTC | CASNLPGGRFNEQFF
TRBJ2-7 | TRBD1 | 13 | TRBV29-1 | few | TGCAGCGTTCAAAAGGACAGGTACTACGAGCAGTACTTC | CSVQKDRYYEQYF
TRBJ1-2 | . | 13 | TRBV28 | . | TGTGCCAGCAGGCGGGACCAGGAGGGCGGCTACACCTTC | CASRRDQEGGYTF
TRBJ2-7 | . | 14 | TRBV6-6 | . | TGTGCCAGCAAGGGCCGAGATGGGGGCTACGAGCAGTACTTC | CASKGRDGGYEQYF
TRBJ1-1 | . | 14 | TRBV7-2 | once | TGTGCCAGCAGTCCGGGACAAGTGAACACTGAAGCTTTCTTT | CASSPGQVNTEAFF
TRBJ1-1 | . | 15 | TRBV19 | . | TGTGCCAGTAGTCCCCGGGAGAGAGATTACACTGAAGCTTTCTTT | CASSPRERDYTEAFF
TRBJ2-5 | TRBD2 | 17 | TRBV18 | . | TGTGCCAGCTCACCATATCAGACTAGCGGGAGCCGGGAGACCCAGTACTTC | CASSPYQTSGSRETQYF
TRBJ2-3 | TRBD1 | 12 | TRBV6-1 | . | TGTGCCAGCCAGGGGGCGCAGGATACGCAGTATTTT | CASQGAQDTQYF
TRBJ1-5 | . | 12 | TRBV19 | . | TGTGCCAGTAGTGAGGCGAATCAGCCCCAGCATTTT | CASSEANQPQHF
TRBJ1-2 | TRBD1 | 11 | TRBV10-3 | . | TGTGCCATCTCAGGGGGGTCCGGCTACACCTTC | CAISGGSGYTF
TRBJ1-3 | . | 16 | TRBV9 | . | TGTGCCAGCAGCGCGGGTAGTGCCAACTCTGGAAACACCATATATTTT | CASSAGSANSGNTIYF
TRBJ2-1 | . | 16 | TRBV12-5 | . | TGTGCTAGTGGTTTTGGGGATCCAAGCTCCTACAATGAGCAGTTCTTC | CASGFGDPSSYNEQFF
TRBJ2-7 | . | 18 | TRBV19 | . | TGTGCCAGTAGCCGGGACAGGACAACTAGCGGGTTTCCCTACGAGCAGTACTTC | CASSRDRTTSGFPYEQYF
TRBJ1-2 | . | 12 | TRBV28 | once | TGTGCCAGCAGTTTAAAGGGAAACGGCTACACCTTC | CASSLKGNGYTF
TRBJ1-4 | TRBD1 | 14 | TRBV5-1 | . | TGCGCCAGCAGCTGGACAGGGGCGGCTGAAAAACTGTTTTTT | CASSWTGAAEKLFF
TRBJ1-1 | . | 14 | TRBV6-6 | . | TGTGCCAGCAGTGGAGGGACACCTGGGACTGAAGCTTTCTTT | CASSGGTPGTEAFF